These 19 T cell receptor beta chains share one sample of origin, sequenced in a study of blood T cell repertoires in COVID-19 (TCRdb year 2020). Libraries were prepared through the immunoSEQ multiplex PCR assay. TCRdb's version of the immuneACCESS table is confined to in-frame rearrangements and falls short of the full clone set. An unresolved V gene accounts for under half of the shortfall where checked; the remainder is of unknown origin. The sample table lists over 400,000 clones, about 89% of them with a count of one. The ten largest clones capture roughly 8.3% of the sample. The sequenced sample consisted of peripheral blood. Receptors originate from a woman between 45 and 65 years old with COVID-19, enrolled during active disease.

The rearrangement links TRBV7-8 to TRBJ2-1; the match to TRBD2 covers 11 bases. Germline CDR1 reads SGHVS; CDR2 reads FQNEAQ. The CDR3 length is 16 residues. J lost 7 bases, V lost 0 bases, and 5 bases had no gene match. CDR3 sequence reads: CASSLALAGGGNEQFF. The CDR3, as DNA: TGTGCCAGCAGCTTAGCTCTAGCGGGGGGCGGGAATGAGCAGTTCTTC.

The chain links TRBV28 to TRBJ2-7, with TRBD2 identical over 8 bases. The CDR3 extends over 16 amino acids. CDR1 is MDHEN and CDR2 is SYDVKM in the germline V gene. J lost 7 bases, V lost 4 bases, and 15 bases had no gene match. CDR3 in amino acids: CASSSPSGRGGEEQYF. Here the CDR3 DNA reads TGTGCCAGCAGTTCCCCCTCCGGCCGGGGGGGTGAAGAGCAGTACTTC.

This clone was seen only once. Other DNA sequences from this sample encode an identical CDR3 as well. This chain links TRBV28 with TRBJ1-2; D gene unclear. The V end was cut by 3 bases, the J end by 4 bases, with 6 bases between. CDR3 length: 12 amino acids. CDR1 is MDHEN and CDR2 is SYDVKM in the germline V gene. The CDR3 sequence: CASSLAGYGYTF. The CDR3 DNA is TGTGCCAGCAGTTTGGCGGGCTATGGCTACACCTTC.

The chain combines TRBV30 with TRBJ2-2, with 8 bases matching TRBD2. Germline values: CDR1 GTSNPN, CDR2 SVGIG (reference sequence). V was pared by 5 bases and J by 7 bases, with 12 bases of the junction left unmatched. This CDR3 is 15 amino acids long. The CDR3 DNA is TGTGCCTGGGACCCTGGGATAGCGGGGAGCGGGGAGCTGTTTTTT. Translated, it gives CAWDPGIAGSGELFF.

V and J are TRBV2 and TRBJ2-3, with D tentatively TRBD1 (5 bases). CDR1 SNHLY and CDR2 FYNNEI come from the germline V gene. With 7 bases removed from V and 2 bases from J, the gap between germline ends came to 13 bases. CDR3 length equals 14 residues. The CDR3 region has the DNA TGTGCCAGCATAGGCCAGGGCCTCACAGATACGCAGTATTTT. Protein sequence: CASIGQGLTDTQYF.

This chain joins TRBV27 and TRBJ1-2, with TRBD1 identical over 8 bases. Germline-derived CDR1 and CDR2 are MNHEY and SMNVEV (reference sequence). CDR3 length: 11 amino acids. V dropped 10 bases and J dropped 8; count of bases not matched to a gene: 6. CDR3 bases: TGTGCCATTCGGACAGGGAGGGGCTACACCTTC. Translated: CAIRTGRGYTF.

This chain links TRBV6-1 with TRBJ2-7, with D perhaps matching TRBD2 (5 bases). Germline assignment: CDR1 MNHNS and CDR2 SASEGT. With 2 bases removed from V and 7 bases from J, the gap between germline ends came to 12 bases. The CDR3 extends over 13 amino acids. The CDR3 region has the DNA TGTGCCAGCAGTGAAATAATGCGGGTTGAGCAGTACTTC. Residues: CASSEIMRVEQYF.

The V gene is TRBV7-9, the J gene TRBJ1-6; D not certain. CDR1 and CDR2 from the germline V gene are SEHNR and FQNEAQ (reference sequence). The CDR3 is 16 residues long. V lost 1 base and J lost 7, with 14 bases in between. CDR3 DNA sequence: TGTGCCAGCAGCTTAGTCAATTGGGGAGAGAATTCACCCCTCCACTTT. It specifies CASSLVNWGENSPLHF.

This chain connects TRBV30 to TRBJ2-1; 9 positions agree with TRBD2. There are 15 residues in the CDR3. V dropped 3 bases and J dropped 7; count of bases not matched to a gene: 10. The V gene's germline CDR1 is GTSNPN and CDR2 SVGIG (reference sequence). This CDR3 is CAWSRGGVSGNEQFF. The DNA of the CDR3 is TGTGCCTGGAGCCGCGGGGGGGTGAGTGGTAATGAGCAGTTCTTC.

The genes are TRBV5-1 and TRBJ1-2; D gene unclear. The germline CDR1 and CDR2 sequences are SGHRS and YFSETQ. V was cut by 0 bases and J by 6 bases, with 9 bases left in between. The CDR3 is 13 amino acids. The CDR3: CASSLAGDHGYTF. For the CDR3, the DNA is TGCGCCAGCAGCTTGGCGGGAGATCATGGCTACACCTTC.

This chain connects TRBV12-3 or TRBV12-4 to TRBJ1-2, with D uncertain. V gave up 3 bases and J gave up 1 base, with 6 bases separating them. CDR3 length: 13 residues. CDR3 sequence reads: CASSLEYNYGYTF. The CDR3 DNA reads TGTGCCAGCAGTTTGGAGTATAACTATGGCTACACCTTC.

CDR3 in DNA: TGTGCCAGCAGCTTGGACGTCAGGGACGAGCAGTACTTC. Translation: CASSLDVRDEQYF. The rearrangement joins TRBV5-4 to TRBJ2-7; a possible D gene is TRBD1 (5 bases). Trimming shortened V by 0 bases and J by 5 bases, and 9 bases separated the two germline ends. CDR1 is SGHNT, CDR2 YYREEE, per germline (reference sequence). This CDR3 is built from 13 residues.

The V call is TRBV15, the J call TRBJ2-1; tentative D call: TRBD2 (6 bases). Trimming cost V 8 bases and J 7 bases, with 12 bases left between them. The CDR3 runs 12 residues. Germline CDR1 is LNHNV and CDR2 is YYDKDF (reference sequence). CDR3 nucleotides: TGTGCCACCGGACGACGGGAGAATGAGCAGTTCTTC. Its translation: CATGRRENEQFF.

This clone was observed a single time. The chain combines TRBV10-1 with TRBJ1-2, with D unclear. The V end lost 3 bases, the J end lost 3 bases, and 8 bases lay between the germline ends. The CDR3 totals 13 residues. The germline gives CDR1 WNHNN, CDR2 SYGVQD (reference sequence). The CDR3: CASSESSDYGYTF. DNA of the CDR3: TGCGCCAGCAGTGAATCTTCCGACTATGGCTACACCTTC.

The chain employs TRBV27 and TRBJ1-2; maybe TRBD1 (6 bases). The length of the CDR3 is 15 residues. Trimming shortened V by 4 bases and J by 5 bases, and 17 bases separated the two germline ends. Germline CDR1 is MNHEY and CDR2 is SMNVEV (reference sequence). The CDR3 here is CASSSPRGDSYGYTF. CDR3 in DNA: TGTGCCAGCAGTTCACCCAGGGGCGATTCGTATGGCTACACCTTC.

The chain recombines TRBV7-2 with TRBJ2-2; perhaps TRBD2 as D (5 bases). The CDR3 runs 15 residues. Germline assignment: CDR1 SGHTA and CDR2 FQGNSA. Trimming removed 4 bases from V and 1 base from J, with 10 bases in between. The DNA of the CDR3 is TGTGCCAGCAGCTCGGGAACTTTGAACACCGGGGAGCTGTTTTTT. Its translation: CASSSGTLNTGELFF.

V usage is TRBV5-6 and J usage is TRBJ1-1, with D possibly being TRBD1 (6 bases). Per the germline V gene, CDR1 is SGHDT and CDR2 is YYEEEE. V was pared by 3 bases and J by 0 bases, with 12 bases between. The CDR3 consists of 15 residues. CDR3 protein: CASSSGQLMNTEAFF. As DNA, the CDR3 is TGTGCCAGCAGCTCCGGACAGCTCATGAACACTGAAGCTTTCTTT.

This chain links TRBV2 with TRBJ2-1; 14 positions match TRBD2. The V segment lost 7 bases and the J segment 5 bases; nucleotides outside the gene matches: 7. The CDR3 runs 16 residues. Germline CDR1 is SNHLY and CDR2 is FYNNEI. The CDR3 nucleotides are TGTGCCAGCAACAGACTAGCGGGGGGGCCGGACAATGAGCAGTTCTTC. Translating it yields CASNRLAGGPDNEQFF. Full variable domain (missing parts from reference TRBV2 and TRBJ2-1): EPEVTQTPSHQVTQMGQEVILRCVPISNHLYFYWYRQILGQKVEFLVSFYNNEISEKSEIFDDQFSVERPDGSNFTLKIRSTKLEDSAMYFCASNRLAGGPDNEQFFGPGTRLTVL.

CDR3 sequence: CASSFSGDTEAFF. CDR3 in DNA: TGTGCCAGCAGCTTTTCAGGGGACACTGAAGCTTTCTTT. The chain links TRBV5-4 to TRBJ1-1; tentative D call: TRBD1 (6 bases). V dropped 2 bases and J dropped 3 bases, with 8 bases sitting between them. CDR3 length: 13 residues. Germline CDR1 reads SGHNT; CDR2 reads YYREEE (reference sequence).